These 28 T cell receptor beta chains share one sample of origin, sequenced in a study of early T cells in non-severe SARS-CoV-2 infection. TCRdb redid the calling of the 5' RACE reads with MiXCR, one entry per CDR3 protein. The sample holds 65,000 to 85,000 distinct CDR3 sequences; around 13% are singletons and the top ten take approximately 1.1%. Sequencing used whole blood. These receptors all come from an adult who was a healthcare worker with PCR-confirmed SARS-CoV-2 infection or an uninfected control (not recorded which).

This clonotype was detected a few times. In nucleotides, the CDR3 is TGTGCCAGCAGCTATAGCGGGGGGGCATCCTACAATGAGCAGTTCTTC. Translating it yields CASSYSGGASYNEQFF. V usage is TRBV9 and J usage is TRBJ2-1; 11 bases line up with TRBD2. CDR1 SGDLS and CDR2 YYNGEE come from the germline V gene. J gave up 1 base and V 4 bases, and 4 bases lay outside the gene matches. The length of the CDR3 is 16 residues. Drawing the rest from reference TRBV9 and TRBJ2-1, the complete variable domain is DSGVTQTPKHLITATGQRVTLRCSPRSGDLSVYWYQQSLDQGLQFLIQYYNGEERAKGNILERFSAQQFPDLHSELNLSSLELGDSALYFCASSYSGGASYNEQFFGPGTRLTVL.

The V and J genes are TRBV14 and TRBJ2-7; possible D gene TRBD2, 7 bases. V lost 0 bases and J lost 0, with 15 bases in between. Per germline, CDR1 SGHDN and CDR2 FVKESK. The CDR3 extends over 17 amino acids. CDR3 bases: TGTGCCAGCAGCCAAGATGCTGAGGGGGGGAGCTCCTACGAGCAGTACTTC. It encodes CASSQDAEGGSSYEQYF.

The chain links TRBV4-3 to TRBJ1-6; D uncertain. CDR1 and CDR2 (germline): LGHNA, YSLEER. The V end was cut by 1 base, the J end by 7 bases, with 8 bases between. This CDR3 has 14 residues. Here the CDR3 reads CASSQGQYNSPLHF. The CDR3 region has the DNA TGCGCCAGCAGCCAAGGGCAGTACAATTCACCCCTCCACTTT.

This clonotype was counted a few times. The V and J genes are TRBV5-1 and TRBJ2-4; 9 bases fit TRBD2. The germline V gene encodes CDR1 SGHRS and CDR2 YFSETQ. Trimming took 3 bases from V and 7 from J; bases not matched to a gene: 5. CDR3 length equals 14 residues. CDR3 sequence (DNA): TGCGCCAGCAGCTATAGCGGGAGTCCCAACATTCAGTACTTC. Translating it yields CASSYSGSPNIQYF.

The table lists this clonotype with a few counts. The chain joins TRBV5-1 to TRBJ1-1; D gene unclear. V dropped 2 bases and J dropped 0 bases, with 11 bases sitting between them. CDR3 length: 15 amino acids. Looked up from germline, CDR1 is SGHRS and CDR2 is YFSETQ. CDR3 loop: CASSLTSSLNTEAFF. As DNA, the CDR3 is TGCGCCAGCAGCTTAACGAGTAGCCTGAACACTGAAGCTTTCTTT.

This clonotype has a count of ten or more. The chain recombines TRBV11-2 with TRBJ2-7; TRBD2 aligns across 7 bases. CDR1 is SGHAT and CDR2 is FQNNGV in the germline V gene. V lost 1 base and J lost 3; bases outside the gene matches: 6. The length of the CDR3 is 15 residues. The CDR3 region is CASSLGPRDYYEQYF. CDR3 DNA sequence: TGTGCCAGCAGCTTAGGACCCCGGGACTACTACGAGCAGTACTTC.

This clonotype was detected ten times or more. The rearrangement joins TRBV29-1 to TRBJ2-1; either TRBD1 or TRBD2 may fit D (5 bases each). V lost 7 bases, J lost 5 bases, and 15 bases lay in between. CDR3 length: 13 residues. CDR1 and CDR2 (germline): SQVTM, ANQGSEA. The CDR3 DNA is TGCAGCGCCCGAGGGGTCTTTAACAATGAGCAGTTCTTC. Translation gives CSARGVFNNEQFF.

This clonotype was detected ten times or more. This chain links TRBV6-2 or TRBV6-3 with TRBJ1-1; no firm D call. This CDR3 has 13 amino acids. CDR1 and CDR2 (germline): MNHEY, SVGEGT. V was cut by 2 bases and J by 7 bases, with 11 bases left in between. CDR3 sequence: CASSYGWESEAFF. The CDR3, as DNA: TGTGCCAGCAGTTACGGCTGGGAAAGTGAAGCTTTCTTT.

The J gene is TRBJ2-3, the V gene TRBV5-1; no clear D gene. Germline assignment: CDR1 SGHRS and CDR2 YFSETQ. The ends were cut back, 0 bases at V and 6 bases at J, with 8 bases in the middle. The CDR3 has 13 amino acids. The CDR3 reads CASSLAEGDTQYF. The DNA for the CDR3 is TGCGCCAGCAGCTTGGCCGAAGGGGATACGCAGTATTTT.

This clonotype appeared many times. The chain joins TRBV7-2 to TRBJ1-5; D unclear. This CDR3 is built from 12 residues. The V gene lost 4 bases and the J gene lost 12 bases, with 13 bases spanning the gap. CDR1 is SGHTA, CDR2 FQGNSA, per germline. The CDR3 loop is CASSYEGRDQHF. Written as DNA, the CDR3 is TGTGCCAGCAGCTACGAGGGCCGGGACCAGCATTTT.

This clonotype showed up just a few times. The V call is TRBV15, the J call TRBJ1-2; D perhaps matches TRBD1 (6 bases). Germline V CDR1 and CDR2: LNHNV, YYDKDF (reference sequence). V was pared by 5 bases and J by 3 bases, with 13 bases between. The CDR3 consists of 14 residues. The CDR3, as DNA: TGTGCCACCAGCCCTCTGGGACACTACTATGGCTACACCTTC. Translation gives CATSPLGHYYGYTF.

In this sample, this clonotype turned up a few times. The V call is TRBV12-3 or TRBV12-4, the J call TRBJ1-2; D ambiguous. The CDR3 contains 13 residues. Trimming shortened V by 6 bases and J by 8 bases, and 16 bases separated the two germline ends. In DNA, the CDR3 is TGTGCCAGCAGGACCGAGTACTTGTGGGGCTACACCTTC. Protein: CASRTEYLWGYTF.

Here the CDR3 DNA reads TGTGCCAGCAAACAGAACACAGATACGCAGTATTTT. Its translation: CASKQNTDTQYF. The chain has TRBV6-2 or TRBV6-3 and TRBJ2-3; no reliable D call. The germline V and J ends were trimmed by 7 bases and 2 bases, with 7 bases remaining between them. Germline values: CDR1 MNHEY, CDR2 SVGEGT. The CDR3 runs to 12 residues.

The V gene is TRBV27, the J gene TRBJ2-1, with D perhaps given as TRBD1 or TRBD2 (5 bases each). Germline CDR1 MNHEY, CDR2 SMNVEV (reference sequence). This CDR3 contains 16 residues. Trimming took 4 bases from V and 9 from J, leaving 22 bases between them. CDR3 coding DNA: TGTGCCAGCAGTTCCCCCGCAGGGACCCCCACGGGTGAGCAGTTCTTC. This codes for CASSSPAGTPTGEQFF.

The table lists this clonotype with many counts. The chain uses TRBV6-6 and TRBJ1-6; D gene unclear. Germline loops: CDR1 MNHNY, CDR2 SVGAGI (reference sequence). Trimming left V 5 bases short and J 4 bases short, with 9 bases between. The CDR3 has 14 residues. As DNA, the CDR3 is TGTGCCAGCAGTACGGCCGGGTATAATTCACCCCTCCACTTT. Its protein is CASSTAGYNSPLHF.

This clonotype was picked up many times. This rearrangement joins TRBV4-3 to TRBJ2-7, with 11 positions matching TRBD1. The V segment lost 4 bases and the J segment 5 bases; nucleotides outside the gene matches: 4. Germline CDR1 reads LGHNA; CDR2 reads YSLEER. The CDR3 loop spans 14 amino acids. CDR3: CASSRGQGENEQYF. Written as DNA, the CDR3 is TGCGCCAGCAGCCGGGGACAGGGGGAGAACGAGCAGTACTTC.

This clonotype was seen a few times. The V and J genes are TRBV6-2 or TRBV6-3 and TRBJ2-2, with D hard to call. This CDR3 spans 14 amino acids. V gave up 6 bases and J gave up 0 bases, with 8 bases separating them. The germline CDR1 and CDR2 sequences are MNHEY and SVGEGT. The CDR3 region is CASRNSPNTGELFF. CDR3 in DNA: TGTGCCAGCAGAAACAGTCCGAACACCGGGGAGCTGTTTTTT.

This CDR3 is CASSTGGLQETQYF. The CDR3 coding sequence is TGTGCCAGCAGCACAGGGGGCCTCCAAGAGACCCAGTACTTC. The chain has TRBV7-2 and TRBJ2-5; 9 bases are a match to TRBD1. The CDR3 runs to 14 residues. Per the germline V gene, CDR1 is SGHTA and CDR2 is FQGNSA. V lost 5 bases to trimming and J lost 1 base; unmatched junction nucleotides: 2.

This clonotype was seen many times. The chain recombines TRBV5-4 with TRBJ2-7; 7 bases fit TRBD2. The CDR3 loop spans 13 amino acids. Germline V CDR1 and CDR2: SGHNT, YYREEE (reference sequence). V was clipped by 5 bases and J by 0 bases; unmatched bases: 2. CDR3 sequence reads: CASRGGSSYEQYF. CDR3 nucleotide sequence: TGTGCCAGCAGAGGCGGGAGCTCCTACGAGCAGTACTTC.

The genes are TRBV27 and TRBJ2-7; no reliable D call. This CDR3 is built from 12 residues. V was cut by 3 bases and J by 4 bases, with 7 bases left in between. Germline V gives CDR1 MNHEY, CDR2 SMNVEV (reference sequence). The CDR3 protein is CASSFDGYEQYF. The CDR3 DNA reads TGTGCCAGCAGTTTTGACGGGTACGAGCAGTACTTC.

This chain connects TRBV27 to TRBJ2-7, with TRBD2 identical over 13 bases. J was trimmed by 5 bases and V by 7 bases; bases with no gene match: 5. The CDR3 is 14 amino acids. Germline V gives CDR1 MNHEY, CDR2 SMNVEV (reference sequence). CDR3 DNA sequence: TGTGCCAGCAAAAGGACTAGCGGGAGAAACGAGCAGTACTTC. This gives the protein CASKRTSGRNEQYF.

This clonotype was counted a few times. This chain joins TRBV6-2 or TRBV6-3 and TRBJ2-5, with 11 bases identical to TRBD2. Germline loops: CDR1 MNHEY, CDR2 SVGEGT. Trimming cost V 5 bases and J 6 bases; bases outside gene matches: 17. CDR3 length equals 18 residues. The CDR3 region is CASSHGTSGNNLMKTQYF. CDR3 DNA sequence: TGTGCCAGCAGTCACGGGACTAGCGGAAACAATTTAATGAAGACCCAGTACTTC.

V and J are TRBV29-1 and TRBJ2-5, with D perhaps being TRBD1 or TRBD2 (5 bases each). The germline CDR1 and CDR2 sequences are SQVTM and ANQGSEA. The CDR3 spans 13 residues. The ends were cut back, 3 bases at V and 2 bases at J, with 10 bases in the middle. The CDR3 DNA sequence: TGCAGCGTTGATAGCGACAGTCAAGAGACCCAGTACTTC. Its translation: CSVDSDSQETQYF.

The rearrangement links TRBV10-3 to TRBJ1-6, with D uncertain. This CDR3 spans 14 amino acids. Germline V gene sequence: CDR1 ENHRY, CDR2 SYGVKD. V was shortened by 4 bases and J by 7 bases, with 11 bases between the two germline ends. Written as DNA, the CDR3 is TGTGCCATCAGTGCGGCAGTCACGAATTCACCCCTCCACTTT. Amino acids: CAISAAVTNSPLHF.

This rearrangement joins TRBV21-1 to TRBJ1-4. TRBV21-1 is a pseudogene segment. This CDR3 region has 13 residues. The CDR3 loop is CASSYSQPEKLFF. Written as DNA, the CDR3 is TGTGCCAGCAGCTATTCACAGCCAGAAAAACTGTTTTTT.

The J gene is TRBJ1-1, the V gene TRBV4-3; a weak D match, TRBD1 (5 bases). The CDR3 is 16 amino acids. Trimming left V 1 base short and J 0 bases short, with 12 bases between. Germline assignment: CDR1 LGHNA and CDR2 YSLEER. This chain's CDR3 is CASSQGPQDMNTEAFF. CDR3 nucleotides: TGCGCCAGCAGCCAAGGTCCCCAGGACATGAACACTGAAGCTTTCTTT.

In its sample, this clonotype was seen many times. The chain combines TRBV27 with TRBJ1-4, with D possibly matching TRBD1 (5 bases). Germline CDR1 is MNHEY and CDR2 is SMNVEV (reference sequence). Deletions cut 5 bases from V and 12 bases from J, with 19 bases between. The CDR3 spans 14 residues. CDR3 in DNA: TGTGCCAGCAGTCTGACGACAGAGCCCGTTGAACTGTTTTTT. As protein: CASSLTTEPVELFF.

This clonotype was seen ten or more times. The chain has TRBV2 and TRBJ2-1; D ambiguous. This CDR3 is built from 12 residues. Germline values: CDR1 SNHLY, CDR2 FYNNEI. V shed 7 bases and J shed 6 bases, with 10 bases lying between them. CDR3 amino acids: CASKIPLNEQFF. The CDR3 bases are TGTGCCAGCAAAATTCCCCTCAATGAGCAGTTCTTC.